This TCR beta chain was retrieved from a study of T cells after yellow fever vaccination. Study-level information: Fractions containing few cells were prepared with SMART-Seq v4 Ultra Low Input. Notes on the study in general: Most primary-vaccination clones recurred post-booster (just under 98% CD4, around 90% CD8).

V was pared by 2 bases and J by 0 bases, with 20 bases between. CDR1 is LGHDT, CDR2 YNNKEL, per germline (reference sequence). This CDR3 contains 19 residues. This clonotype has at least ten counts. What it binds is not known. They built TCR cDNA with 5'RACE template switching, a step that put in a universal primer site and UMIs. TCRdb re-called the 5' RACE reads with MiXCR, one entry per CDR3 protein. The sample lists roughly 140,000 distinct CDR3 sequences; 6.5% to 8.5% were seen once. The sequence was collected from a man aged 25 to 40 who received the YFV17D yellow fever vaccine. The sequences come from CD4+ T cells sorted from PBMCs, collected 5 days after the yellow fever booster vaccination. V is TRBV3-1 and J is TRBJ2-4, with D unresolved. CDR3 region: CASSQPPAGGLLAKNIQYF. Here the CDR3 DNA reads TGTGCCAGCAGCCAACCCCCCGCTGGTGGGCTCCTAGCCAAAAACATTCAGTACTTC.